The rows below give T cell receptor beta chains drawn from one sample of a study of blood T cell repertoires in COVID-19. The table came from immunoSEQ multiplex PCR; TCRdb's copy has only in-frame clones and leaves some out. This repertoire shows 150,000 to 200,000 clones, roughly 80% found once; its top ten account for approximately 13%. Material: peripheral blood. The receptors originated from a woman over 75 with acute or convalescent COVID-19. Each CDR3 is given with its conserved first and last residue. A D gene is named only where the DNA matches it firmly. Clone size, where shown, is once, few, many, or a class for clones that have expanded.

V: TRBV5-6; J: TRBJ1-2; D: TRBD1; size: -; CDR3: CASRPGTGLYTF; DNA: TGTGCCAGCAGGCCGGGGACAGGACTATACACCTTC
V: TRBV6-5; J: TRBJ1-4; D: -; size: -; CDR3: CASNQAGFNEKLFF; DNA: TGTGCCAGCAACCAAGCAGGATTTAATGAAAAACTGTTTTTT
V: TRBV30; J: TRBJ1-3; D: -; size: -; CDR3: CAAETGGNTIYF; DNA: TGTGCCGCCGAGACAGGTGGAAACACCATATATTTT
V: TRBV19; J: TRBJ1-2; D: -; size: -; CDR3: CASSISQDYGYTF; DNA: TGTGCCAGTAGTATCTCACAGGACTATGGCTACACCTTC
V: TRBV12-3/TRBV12-4; J: TRBJ1-5; D: -; size: -; CDR3: CASSLNRAPQHF; DNA: TGTGCCAGCAGTTTAAACAGGGCCCCCCAGCATTTT
V: TRBV7-8; J: TRBJ1-3; D: -; size: -; CDR3: CASSLDIFRQVAGNTIYF; DNA: TGTGCCAGCAGCTTAGATATCTTTAGACAGGTCGCCGGAAACACCATATATTTT
V: TRBV6-5; J: TRBJ1-1; D: -; size: -; CDR3: CASSYQDRSNTEAFF; DNA: TGTGCCAGCAGTTACCAGGACAGATCGAACACTGAAGCTTTCTTT
V: TRBV5-4; J: TRBJ1-2; D: TRBD1; size: -; CDR3: CASTNTGALDYGYTF; DNA: TGTGCCAGCACCAATACAGGGGCGCTCGACTATGGCTACACCTTC
V: TRBV12-5; J: TRBJ2-3; D: TRBD2; size: -; CDR3: CATSRDYGTDTQYF; DNA: TGTGCTACCTCCCGGGACTATGGCACAGATACGCAGTATTTT
V: TRBV12-3/TRBV12-4; J: TRBJ2-5; D: -; size: -; CDR3: CASSFILGAQYF; DNA: TGTGCCAGCAGTTTTATCTTAGGGGCCCAGTACTTC
V: TRBV28; J: TRBJ2-2; D: TRBD1; size: -; CDR3: CASSSLPGTGAGELFF; DNA: TGTGCCAGCAGTTCCCTGCCTGGGACAGGGGCCGGGGAGCTGTTTTTT
V: TRBV5-1; J: TRBJ2-4; D: -; size: few; CDR3: CASSLAQGNIQYF; DNA: TGCGCCAGCAGCTTGGCGCAGGGGAACATTCAGTACTTC
V: TRBV19; J: TRBJ1-6; D: TRBD1; size: few; CDR3: CASSRGFGTENSPLHF; DNA: TGTGCCAGTAGTAGGGGCTTCGGGACAGAAAATTCACCCCTCCACTTT
V: TRBV19; J: TRBJ1-5; D: -; size: -; CDR3: CASSAGEMGQPQHF; DNA: TGTGCCAGTAGTGCAGGGGAAATGGGTCAGCCCCAGCATTTT
V: TRBV28; J: TRBJ2-1; D: -; size: -; CDR3: CASSLYRDISNNEQFF; DNA: TGTGCCAGCAGTTTATACCGGGACATCTCAAACAATGAGCAGTTCTTC
V: TRBV7-2; J: TRBJ2-3; D: -; size: -; CDR3: CASSFGGGSTDTQYF; DNA: TGTGCCAGCAGCTTTGGAGGCGGATCCACAGATACGCAGTATTTT
V: TRBV6-5; J: TRBJ2-6; D: -; size: -; CDR3: CASSYFRSGGANVLTF; DNA: TGTGCCAGCAGTTACTTCCGGAGTGGCGGGGCCAACGTCCTGACTTTC
V: TRBV7-9; J: TRBJ2-1; D: -; size: -; CDR3: CASEGGGEHNEQFF; DNA: TGTGCCAGCGAGGGAGGGGGAGAACACAATGAGCAGTTCTTC
V: TRBV6-5; J: TRBJ2-7; D: -; size: once; CDR3: CASSYGPPGHPYEQYF; DNA: TGTGCCAGCAGTTACGGGCCCCCGGGACACCCCTACGAGCAGTACTTC
V: TRBV28; J: TRBJ1-3; D: TRBD1; size: -; CDR3: CASSPNRGAAGNTIYF; DNA: TGTGCCAGCAGTCCTAACAGGGGAGCGGCTGGAAACACCATATATTTT
V: TRBV6-1; J: TRBJ1-6; D: -; size: -; CDR3: CASTERQHNSPLHF; DNA: TGTGCCAGCACTGAAAGACAGCATAATTCACCCCTCCACTTT
V: TRBV3-1/TRBV3-2; J: TRBJ2-3; D: TRBD2; size: -; CDR3: CASSRRLASPTDTQYF; DNA: TGTGCCAGCAGCCGTAGACTAGCGTCTCCCACAGATACGCAGTATTTT
V: TRBV27; J: TRBJ1-6; D: -; size: -; CDR3: CASSSPQGFWSPLHF; DNA: TGTGCCAGCAGTTCACCCCAGGGTTTTTGGTCACCCCTCCACTTT
V: TRBV7-2; J: TRBJ2-5; D: -; size: -; CDR3: CASSLQRFPGETQYF; DNA: TGTGCCAGCAGCTTACAGCGATTCCCGGGGGAGACCCAGTACTTC
V: TRBV3-1/TRBV3-2; J: TRBJ1-6; D: -; size: -; CDR3: CASSQDGQGRVSPLHF; DNA: TGTGCCAGCAGCCAAGATGGGCAGGGGCGGGTTTCACCCCTCCACTTT
V: TRBV7-9; J: TRBJ1-6; D: TRBD1; size: -; CDR3: CASSKQGDNSPLHF; DNA: TGTGCCAGCAGCAAACAGGGGGATAATTCACCCCTCCACTTT
V: TRBV5-1; J: TRBJ2-3; D: -; size: -; CDR3: CASSFGGVDTQYF; DNA: TGCGCCAGCAGCTTCGGGGGTGTGGATACGCAGTATTTT
V: TRBV28; J: TRBJ2-2; D: TRBD2; size: -; CDR3: CASSLLGTRKSGELFF; DNA: TGTGCCAGCAGTTTATTGGGGACTAGGAAGAGCGGGGAGCTGTTTTTT
V: TRBV28; J: TRBJ1-6; D: -; size: -; CDR3: CASRPRQGNSPLHF; DNA: TGTGCCAGCAGACCCCGTCAGGGAAATTCACCCCTCCACTTT
V: TRBV30; J: TRBJ2-3; D: -; size: -; CDR3: CACHPRATTGDTQYF; DNA: TGTGCCTGCCACCCGCGGGCGACGACTGGGGATACGCAGTATTTT
V: TRBV5-1; J: TRBJ1-4; D: TRBD1; size: -; CDR3: CASTKDRFNEKLFF; DNA: TGCGCCAGCACCAAGGACAGGTTTAATGAAAAACTGTTTTTT
V: TRBV19; J: TRBJ1-1; D: -; size: -; CDR3: CASSLAKNTEAFF; DNA: TGTGCCAGTAGTTTGGCAAAGAACACTGAAGCTTTCTTT
V: TRBV28; J: TRBJ2-1; D: -; size: -; CDR3: CASRNGGNNEQFF; DNA: TGTGCCAGCAGGAACGGGGGAAACAATGAGCAGTTCTTC
V: TRBV5-1; J: TRBJ1-2; D: -; size: few; CDR3: CASSEDSSYYTF; DNA: TGCGCCAGCAGCGAGGACAGCTCTTACTACACCTTC
V: TRBV7-6; J: TRBJ1-2; D: -; size: -; CDR3: CASSPLGSANYGYTF; DNA: TGTGCCAGCAGCCCACTGGGCAGTGCTAACTATGGCTACACCTTC
V: TRBV3-1/TRBV3-2; J: TRBJ2-7; D: -; size: -; CDR3: CASSRSSYEQYF; DNA: TGTGCCAGCAGTCGTAGCTCCTACGAGCAGTACTTC
V: TRBV6-5; J: TRBJ2-5; D: TRBD1; size: few; CDR3: CASTATGVGTQYF; DNA: TGTGCCAGCACTGCGACAGGGGTGGGGACCCAGTACTTC
V: TRBV14; J: TRBJ2-3; D: TRBD2; size: -; CDR3: CASSQKLLAVSTDTQYF; DNA: TGTGCCAGCAGCCAAAAGTTGCTAGCGGTTAGCACAGATACGCAGTATTTT
V: TRBV11-3; J: TRBJ2-7; D: -; size: few; CDR3: CASSAGGPPYEQYF; DNA: TGTGCCAGCAGCGCCGGAGGGCCCCCCTACGAGCAGTACTTC
V: TRBV30; J: TRBJ1-6; D: -; size: -; CDR3: CAWGGTGNSPLHF; DNA: TGTGCCTGGGGAGGGACGGGGAATTCACCCCTCCACTTT
V: TRBV5-1; J: TRBJ2-2; D: TRBD2; size: -; CDR3: CASRKTSGGFDTGELFF; DNA: TGCGCCAGCAGGAAAACTAGCGGGGGTTTTGACACCGGGGAGCTGTTTTTT